These T cell receptor beta chains were read from a single sample in a study of blood T cells in healthy people across ages. TCRdb re-derived calls from the 5' RACE reads in MiXCR, one entry per CDR3 protein. Of around 870,000 distinct CDR3 sequences listed, around 30% are singletons. The material sequenced was blood. Source of these receptors: a woman of 80 years or more in good health. Each CDR3 is given with its conserved first and last residue. The D gene is left open where the match is weak. Where a row states a size, it is once, few, many or the class of an expanded clone; other rows omit it.

v_call,j_call,d_call,clone_size,cdr3_nt,cdr3_aa
TRBV20-1,TRBJ1-2,.,few,TGCAGTGCTAGAGATCAGCGTCGGGGCGCGAACTATGGCTACACCTTC,CSARDQRRGANYGYTF
TRBV15,TRBJ2-7,TRBD1,.,TGTGCCACCGCAGTTGGACAGGGGACCTACAATGAGCAGTACTTC,CATAVGQGTYNEQYF
TRBV7-2,TRBJ2-4,.,many,TGTGCCAGCAGCTTCTTTGGACGGACGATGCTGATAGCCAAAAACATTCAGTACTTC,CASSFFGRTMLIAKNIQYF
TRBV20-1,TRBJ2-7,.,many,TGCAGTGCAAACACCCCCGGGGCCAGCTCCTACGAGCAGTACTTC,CSANTPGASSYEQYF
TRBV6-2/TRBV6-3,TRBJ2-1,TRBD2,many,TGTGCCAGCAGTTACAGGACTAGCGGGGTTAATGAGCAGTTCTTC,CASSYRTSGVNEQFF
TRBV7-2,TRBJ2-1,TRBD2,many,TGTGCCAGCAGCTTAGCGACCGGGCGCGGGGGAGCTAACCAGTTCTTC,CASSLATGRGGANQFF
TRBV12-3/TRBV12-4,TRBJ1-2,.,many,TGTGCCAGCAGTTTATTACAGTCCCACACCTTC,CASSLLQSHTF
TRBV20-1,TRBJ2-5,.,.,TGCAGTGCTAGAAATGGGCGGGGTAGTATCAATGAGCAGTACTTC,CSARNGRGSINEQYF
TRBV4-3,TRBJ2-2,.,.,TGCGCCAGCACCGCTTTGGGGAACACCGGGGAGCTGTTTTTT,CASTALGNTGELFF
TRBV7-2,TRBJ1-2,.,.,TGTGCCAGCAGCCGGGCATCTAACTATGGCTACACCTTC,CASSRASNYGYTF
TRBV12-3/TRBV12-4,TRBJ1-2,.,many,TGTGCCAGCAGTTTAAAAGGAGGGGGATTCGACTATGGCTACACCTTC,CASSLKGGGFDYGYTF
TRBV20-1,TRBJ2-3,.,.,TGCAGTGCTCAAGACCCTTTCCAGGGAGGTTCCGCAGATACGCAGTATTTT,CSAQDPFQGGSADTQYF
TRBV7-9,TRBJ2-6,.,.,TGTGCCAGCAGCTTCCCACTTCCGACAGACTCGGCTGGGGCCAACGTCCTGACTTTC,CASSFPLPTDSAGANVLTF
TRBV20-1,TRBJ2-1,.,many,TGCAGTGCTAGGGACAGCGGACGACGTGGTGAGCAGTTCTTC,CSARDSGRRGEQFF
TRBV6-2/TRBV6-3,TRBJ1-1,.,.,TGTGCCAGCGGTTATTCCCGATGGGCTGAAGCTTTCTTT,CASGYSRWAEAFF
TRBV12-3/TRBV12-4,TRBJ1-6,.,few,TGTGCCAGCAGCCCTCCCCCGGGTGGCTCACCCCTCCACTTT,CASSPPPGGSPLHF
TRBV6-2/TRBV6-3,TRBJ2-7,.,many,TGTGCCAGCAGTTACCGGTTTGGGTTGGAGCAGTACTTC,CASSYRFGLEQYF
TRBV9,TRBJ2-1,.,many,TGTGCCAGCAGCGTAGTGTACAATGAGCAGTTCTTC,CASSVVYNEQFF
TRBV11-2,TRBJ2-1,.,.,TGTGCCAGCCCCCTATTAAACGATGAGCAGTTCTTC,CASPLLNDEQFF
TRBV5-1,TRBJ2-1,.,few,TGCGCCAGCAGCTTGATCGACCCTCCTGAGCAGTTCTTC,CASSLIDPPEQFF
TRBV4-1,TRBJ2-5,TRBD2,few,TGCGCCAGCAGCCAAGGGGCGGGGGGCAGGGAGACCCAGTACTTC,CASSQGAGGRETQYF
TRBV7-9,TRBJ2-3,TRBD2,many,TGTGCCAGCAGCTCGATCCTAGCGGGGGGGCGAGATACGCAGTATTTT,CASSSILAGGRDTQYF
TRBV7-9,TRBJ2-5,.,many,TGTGCCAGCAGCTTTTACCCCCGGGGCCTCCAAGAGACCCAGTACTTC,CASSFYPRGLQETQYF
TRBV15,TRBJ2-3,.,.,TGTGCCACCAGCAGGTGGGCAGCACAAGATACGCAGTATTTT,CATSRWAAQDTQYF
TRBV3-1,TRBJ2-5,TRBD2,many,TGTGCCAGCAGCCAAGGTTCGCGGGGGTCCCAAGAGACCCAGTACTTC,CASSQGSRGSQETQYF
TRBV4-3,TRBJ1-6,.,few,TGCGCCAGCAGCGAGTCACCGAAATGGTCACCCCTCCACTTT,CASSESPKWSPLHF
TRBV6-1,TRBJ1-5,.,.,TGTGCCAGCACCGGAACCGGGGGCCGACAGCCCCAGCATTTT,CASTGTGGRQPQHF
TRBV7-2,TRBJ2-5,.,few,TGTGCCAGCAGCTTAGGGGGGGGCCGACGGGAGACCCAGTACTTC,CASSLGGGRRETQYF
TRBV6-6,TRBJ1-2,.,few,TGTGCCAGCATCAGAAGTACCGCTATCGGCTACACCTTC,CASIRSTAIGYTF
TRBV4-3,TRBJ1-2,.,many,TGCGCCAGCAGCCAAGGGATTTACGGGGCAGCCGCGGGCCTGGGCTACACCTTC,CASSQGIYGAAAGLGYTF
TRBV6-6,TRBJ1-6,TRBD1,many,TGTGCCAGCAGCAGGGGACAGGGTAGCTCCTATAATTCACCCCTCCACTTT,CASSRGQGSSYNSPLHF
TRBV9,TRBJ2-5,.,many,TGTGCCAGCAGCGTAGATATTATGGTAGGACGGCGAGAAGAGACCCAGTACTTC,CASSVDIMVGRREETQYF
TRBV7-2,TRBJ1-1,TRBD1,.,TGTGCCAGCAGCCCAAGACAGGGATCTAGCACTGAAGCTTTCTTT,CASSPRQGSSTEAFF
TRBV18,TRBJ1-2,.,.,TGTGCCAGCTCACCACGGACAGATAGCTATGGCTACACCTTC,CASSPRTDSYGYTF
TRBV4-1,TRBJ1-6,.,.,TGCGCCAGCAGCCAAGAGGTAGTCGGCAGGGCTAATTCACCCCTCCACTTT,CASSQEVVGRANSPLHF
TRBV5-4,TRBJ2-5,TRBD1,many,TGTGCCAGCAGCGGGAGACAGGGGGCGGGGGAGACCCAGTACTTC,CASSGRQGAGETQYF
TRBV11-2,TRBJ2-5,.,many,TGTGCCAGCAGCTTATCGACCGGGGTCCAAGAGACCCAGTACTTC,CASSLSTGVQETQYF